Listed below are T cell receptor beta chains from one sample, sequenced in a study of blood T cells in healthy people across ages. TCRdb itself ran the 5' RACE reads through MiXCR, one entry per CDR3 protein. The table includes roughly 2 million distinct CDR3 sequences, around 48% detected once. The sample was blood. The receptors shown here come from a woman aged 35 to 49 in good health. CDR3s include the opening cysteine and the closing phenylalanine or tryptophan. The order of the fields is CDR3 DNA, CDR3 protein, J gene, D gene, V gene, clone size. D genes are given only for firm matches. A row's size may be missing; if present it is once, few, many or a size class.

CDR3 DNA: TGCGCCAGCAGCAGCGGGTTACACTCTGGGGCCAACGTCCTGACTTTC; CDR3 protein: CASSSGLHSGANVLTF; J gene: TRBJ2-6; D gene: -; V gene: TRBV5-1; clone size: many
CDR3 DNA: TGTGCCAGCAGCTTTTTGTCAGGGGTCCCCTCGGTAGCTTTCTTT; CDR3 protein: CASSFLSGVPSVAFF; J gene: TRBJ1-1; D gene: -; V gene: TRBV7-2; clone size: -
CDR3 DNA: TGCGCCAGCAGCCAAGATGGGAACTCCCTCACAGATACGCAGTATTTT; CDR3 protein: CASSQDGNSLTDTQYF; J gene: TRBJ2-3; D gene: -; V gene: TRBV4-3; clone size: -
CDR3 DNA: TGTGCCAGCAGCGGGTCGAGCGGGGGGCCCACAGATACGCAGTATTTT; CDR3 protein: CASSGSSGGPTDTQYF; J gene: TRBJ2-3; D gene: TRBD2; V gene: TRBV9; clone size: -
CDR3 DNA: TGCGCCAGCAGCCAAGGGACAGAAGGCAATCAGCCCCAGCATTTT; CDR3 protein: CASSQGTEGNQPQHF; J gene: TRBJ1-5; D gene: -; V gene: TRBV4-3; clone size: -
CDR3 DNA: TGCGCCAGCAGCTTGGCCGTCCTAGCGGGGCTCAGCACAGATACGCAGTATTTT; CDR3 protein: CASSLAVLAGLSTDTQYF; J gene: TRBJ2-3; D gene: TRBD2; V gene: TRBV5-1; clone size: -
CDR3 DNA: TGTGCCAGTATCGAAGGGGGGACCAAAAACATTCAGTACTTC; CDR3 protein: CASIEGGTKNIQYF; J gene: TRBJ2-4; D gene: -; V gene: TRBV28; clone size: -
CDR3 DNA: TGCAGTGCTAGACTGCGTGACAGGGGCTACGAGCAGTACTTC; CDR3 protein: CSARLRDRGYEQYF; J gene: TRBJ2-7; D gene: TRBD1; V gene: TRBV20-1; clone size: -
CDR3 DNA: TGCAGTGCTCCCCCGGCGGCTAACCAAGAGACCCAGTACTTC; CDR3 protein: CSAPPAANQETQYF; J gene: TRBJ2-5; D gene: -; V gene: TRBV20-1; clone size: -
CDR3 DNA: TGTGCCAGCAGTTACGGATCCGGGACCGCCTATCAGTACTTC; CDR3 protein: CASSYGSGTAYQYF; J gene: TRBJ2-5; D gene: -; V gene: TRBV6-2/TRBV6-3; clone size: few
CDR3 DNA: TGCAGCGTTGCCGGGGGGGGATCCTACAATGAGCAGTTCTTC; CDR3 protein: CSVAGGGSYNEQFF; J gene: TRBJ2-1; D gene: TRBD2; V gene: TRBV29-1; clone size: few
CDR3 DNA: TGCGCCAGCAGCCCGAGGACAGTGATGGGCACTGAAGCTTTCTTT; CDR3 protein: CASSPRTVMGTEAFF; J gene: TRBJ1-1; D gene: -; V gene: TRBV4-1; clone size: -
CDR3 DNA: TGTGCCATCAGTGGCGCGAGCCAAGAGACCCAGTACTTC; CDR3 protein: CAISGASQETQYF; J gene: TRBJ2-5; D gene: -; V gene: TRBV10-3; clone size: -
CDR3 DNA: TGTGCCAGCAGTCCCATGGGACAGGGGGCCCAGCCCCAGCATTTT; CDR3 protein: CASSPMGQGAQPQHF; J gene: TRBJ1-5; D gene: TRBD1; V gene: TRBV12-3/TRBV12-4; clone size: -
CDR3 DNA: TGTGCCAGCAGCGCCAGGGCCGTCAACTATGGCTACACCTTC; CDR3 protein: CASSARAVNYGYTF; J gene: TRBJ1-2; D gene: -; V gene: TRBV7-2; clone size: -
CDR3 DNA: TGTGCCAGCAAGGGGGCTAGCGGATCCGATTACGAGCAGTACTTC; CDR3 protein: CASKGASGSDYEQYF; J gene: TRBJ2-7; D gene: -; V gene: TRBV6-5; clone size: -
CDR3 DNA: TGTGCCAGCAGCCAAGATTCTAGCTCAAGGAACGAGCAGTACTTC; CDR3 protein: CASSQDSSSRNEQYF; J gene: TRBJ2-7; D gene: -; V gene: TRBV3-1; clone size: few
CDR3 DNA: TGTGCCAGCAGCTTAGGATGGACTTACAATGAGCAGTTCTTC; CDR3 protein: CASSLGWTYNEQFF; J gene: TRBJ2-1; D gene: -; V gene: TRBV7-2; clone size: -